The source of this TCR beta chain is a study of blood T cell repertoires in COVID-19. Study information: The origin of the acute and convalescent COVID-19 samples was the United States, Italy and Spain. In each case, the material was cDNA or gDNA derived from T cells, B-cell-depleted T cells, or PBMCs.

TCRdb keeps only in-frame clones here, not all; method: immunoSEQ multiplex PCR. The repertoire has hundreds of thousands of clones, under 95% of them found once; the top ten carry about 2.4%. Trimming took off 6 bases at V and 3 bases at J, with 9 bases between the two ends. The CDR3 runs 14 residues. Germline lookup yields CDR1 MNHEY and CDR2 SVGAGI. The recovered donors of Cohort 3 showed two negative PCRs, clearance, or symptom resolution. The sequence derives from a man between 60 and 70 years old who had recovered from COVID-19. The sequencing input was PBMCs or T cells enriched from blood (not recorded which). The chain uses TRBV6-5 and TRBJ2-6; D gene uncertain. The CDR3 DNA sequence: TGTGCCAGCAGGAGGTTAGGTGGGGCCAACGTCCTGACTTTC. As protein: CASRRLGGANVLTF.